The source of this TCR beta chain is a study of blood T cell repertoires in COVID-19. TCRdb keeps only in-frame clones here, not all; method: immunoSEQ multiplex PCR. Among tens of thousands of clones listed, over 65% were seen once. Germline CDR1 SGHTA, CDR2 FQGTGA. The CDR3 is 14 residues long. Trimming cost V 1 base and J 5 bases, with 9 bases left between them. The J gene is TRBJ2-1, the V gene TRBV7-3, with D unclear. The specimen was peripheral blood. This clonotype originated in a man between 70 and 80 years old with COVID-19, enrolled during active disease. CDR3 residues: CASSLNYQNNEQFF. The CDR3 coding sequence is TGTGCCAGCAGCTTAAATTATCAGAACAATGAGCAGTTCTTC.